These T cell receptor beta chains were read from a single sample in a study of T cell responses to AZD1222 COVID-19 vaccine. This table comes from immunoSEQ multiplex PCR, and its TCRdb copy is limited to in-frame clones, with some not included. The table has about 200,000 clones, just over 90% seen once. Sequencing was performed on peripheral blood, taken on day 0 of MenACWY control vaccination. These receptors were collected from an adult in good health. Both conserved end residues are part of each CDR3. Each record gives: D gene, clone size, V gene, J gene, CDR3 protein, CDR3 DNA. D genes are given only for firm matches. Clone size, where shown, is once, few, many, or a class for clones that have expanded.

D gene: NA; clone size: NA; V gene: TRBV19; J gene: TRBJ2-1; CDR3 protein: CASSPPRGSYNEQFF; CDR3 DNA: TGTGCCAGTAGTCCCCCCCGGGGGTCCTACAATGAGCAGTTCTTC
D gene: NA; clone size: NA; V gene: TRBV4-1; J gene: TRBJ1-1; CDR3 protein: CASSPQGRGNTEAFF; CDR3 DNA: TGCGCCAGCAGCCCCCAGGGACGGGGGAACACTGAAGCTTTCTTT
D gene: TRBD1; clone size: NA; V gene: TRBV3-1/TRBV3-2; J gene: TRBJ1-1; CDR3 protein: CASSWDRMNTEAFF; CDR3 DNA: TGTGCCAGCAGCTGGGACAGGATGAACACTGAAGCTTTCTTT
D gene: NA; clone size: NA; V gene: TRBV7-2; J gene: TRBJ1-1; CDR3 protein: CASSLVVGGRGMNTEAFF; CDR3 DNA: TGTGCCAGCAGCTTAGTGGTAGGGGGAAGAGGAATGAACACTGAAGCTTTCTTT
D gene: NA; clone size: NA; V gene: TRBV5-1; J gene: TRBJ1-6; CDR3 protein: CASSLDRNSPLHF; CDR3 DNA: TGCGCCAGCAGCTTAGACAGAAATTCACCCCTCCACTTT
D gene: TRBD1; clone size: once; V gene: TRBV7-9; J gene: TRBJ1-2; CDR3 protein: CASSYTGGASYTF; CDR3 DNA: TGTGCCAGCAGCTACACAGGGGGCGCGAGCTACACCTTC
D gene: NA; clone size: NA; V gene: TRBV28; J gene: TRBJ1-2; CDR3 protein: CASGRNYGYTF; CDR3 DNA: TGTGCCAGCGGCAGAAACTATGGCTACACCTTC
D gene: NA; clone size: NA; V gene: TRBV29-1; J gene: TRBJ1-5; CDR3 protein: CSAQAQGIVNQPQHF; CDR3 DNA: TGCAGCGCACAGGCCCAGGGGATCGTCAATCAGCCCCAGCATTTT
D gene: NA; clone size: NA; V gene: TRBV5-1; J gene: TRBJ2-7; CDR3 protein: CASSEPQDYEQYF; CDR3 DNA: TGCGCCAGCAGCGAACCCCAGGACTACGAGCAGTACTTC
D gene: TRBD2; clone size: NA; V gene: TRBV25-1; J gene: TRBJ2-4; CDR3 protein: CASSGSGTRAIMVQYF; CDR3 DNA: TGTGCCAGCAGTGGGAGCGGGACTAGGGCTATTATGGTTCAGTACTTC
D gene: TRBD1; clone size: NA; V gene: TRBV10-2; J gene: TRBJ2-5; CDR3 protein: CASSESRTGGLETQYF; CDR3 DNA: TGCGCCAGCAGTGAGTCCAGGACAGGGGGTTTGGAGACCCAGTACTTC
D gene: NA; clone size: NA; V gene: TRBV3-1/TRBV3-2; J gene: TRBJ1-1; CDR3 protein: CASSQVQGNTEAFF; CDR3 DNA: TGTGCCAGCAGCCAGGTACAGGGGAACACTGAAGCTTTCTTT
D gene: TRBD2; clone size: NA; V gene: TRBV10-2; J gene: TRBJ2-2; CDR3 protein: CASWGGLAGAARLTGELFF; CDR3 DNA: TGCGCCAGCTGGGGGGGACTAGCGGGGGCCGCGAGATTAACCGGGGAGCTGTTTTTT
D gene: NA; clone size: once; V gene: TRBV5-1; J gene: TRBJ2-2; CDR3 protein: CASSSGPGDTGELFF; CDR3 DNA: TGCGCCAGCAGCTCGGGCCCTGGGGACACCGGGGAGCTGTTTTTT
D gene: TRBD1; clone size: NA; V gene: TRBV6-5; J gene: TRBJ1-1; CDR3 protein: CASSRDRGPEAFF; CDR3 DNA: TGTGCCAGCAGCCGGGACAGGGGGCCTGAAGCTTTCTTT
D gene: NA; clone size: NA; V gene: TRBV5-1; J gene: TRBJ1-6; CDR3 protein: CASSLDGYDSPLHF; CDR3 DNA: TGCGCCAGCAGCCTGGACGGCTATGATTCACCCCTCCACTTT
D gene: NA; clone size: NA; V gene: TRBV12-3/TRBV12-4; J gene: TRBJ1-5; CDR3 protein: CASSFTRGEPQHF; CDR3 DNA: TGTGCCAGCAGTTTTACGCGAGGGGAGCCCCAGCATTTT
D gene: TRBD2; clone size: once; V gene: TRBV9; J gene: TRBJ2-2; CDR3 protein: CASSPGLAPPISTGELFF; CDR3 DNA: TGTGCCAGCAGCCCAGGACTAGCGCCTCCGATTAGTACCGGGGAGCTGTTTTTT
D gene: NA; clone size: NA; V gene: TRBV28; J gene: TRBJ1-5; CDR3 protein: CASSFTDPVSNQPQHF; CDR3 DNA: TGTGCCAGCAGTTTCACAGACCCCGTTAGCAATCAGCCCCAGCATTTT
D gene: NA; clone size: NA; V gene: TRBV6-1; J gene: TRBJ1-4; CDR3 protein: CASRPGGAGEKLFF; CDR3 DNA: TGTGCCAGCAGACCAGGCGGGGCGGGTGAAAAACTGTTTTTT
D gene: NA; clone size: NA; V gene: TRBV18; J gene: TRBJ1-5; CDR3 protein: CASSDSINQPQHF; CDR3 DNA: TGTGCCAGCTCAGACAGTATCAATCAGCCCCAGCATTTT
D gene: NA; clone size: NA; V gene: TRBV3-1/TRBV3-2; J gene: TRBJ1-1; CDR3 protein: CASSQDKGSMNTEAFF; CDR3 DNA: TGTGCCAGCAGCCAAGATAAGGGGAGCATGAACACTGAAGCTTTCTTT
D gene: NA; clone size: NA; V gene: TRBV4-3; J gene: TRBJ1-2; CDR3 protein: CASSHPNGGDGYTF; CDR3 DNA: TGCGCCAGCAGCCACCCTAACGGAGGGGATGGCTACACCTTC
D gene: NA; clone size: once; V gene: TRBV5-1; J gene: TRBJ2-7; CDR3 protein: CASSLASDYEQYF; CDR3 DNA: TGCGCCAGCAGCTTGGCTAGCGACTACGAGCAGTACTTC
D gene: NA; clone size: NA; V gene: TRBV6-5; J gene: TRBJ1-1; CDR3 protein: CASSSDRDLAFF; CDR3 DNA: TGTGCCAGCAGCTCTGACCGGGATTTGGCTTTCTTT
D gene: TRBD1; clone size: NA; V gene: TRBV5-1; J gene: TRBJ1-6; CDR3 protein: CASSLTGGDSPLHF; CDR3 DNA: TGCGCCAGCAGCTTGACAGGGGGGGACTCACCCCTCCACTTT
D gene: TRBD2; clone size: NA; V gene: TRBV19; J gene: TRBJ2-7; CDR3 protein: CASSLEAGGSYEQYF; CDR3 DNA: TGTGCCAGTAGCCTTGAGGCGGGGGGGTCCTACGAGCAGTACTTC
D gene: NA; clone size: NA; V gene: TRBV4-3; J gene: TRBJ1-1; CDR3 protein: CASSRDGTEAFF; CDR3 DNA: TGCGCCAGCAGCCGAGATGGCACTGAAGCTTTCTTT
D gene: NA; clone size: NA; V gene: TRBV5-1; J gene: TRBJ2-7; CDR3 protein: CASSLESGSSYYYEQYF; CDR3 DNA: TGCGCCAGCAGCTTGGAGTCCGGATCCTCCTACTACTACGAGCAGTACTTC
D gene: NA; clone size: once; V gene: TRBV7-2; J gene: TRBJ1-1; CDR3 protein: CASSLGRATEAFF; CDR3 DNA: TGTGCCAGCAGCTTAGGCAGGGCTACTGAAGCTTTCTTT
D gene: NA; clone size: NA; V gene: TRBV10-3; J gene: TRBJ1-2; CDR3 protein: CAISESPGEGYTF; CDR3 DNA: TGTGCCATCAGTGAGTCACCCGGGGAGGGCTACACCTTC
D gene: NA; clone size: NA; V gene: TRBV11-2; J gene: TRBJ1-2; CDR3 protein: CASSLERQGSYGYTF; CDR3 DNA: TGTGCCAGCAGCTTAGAACGGCAGGGATCCTATGGCTACACCTTC
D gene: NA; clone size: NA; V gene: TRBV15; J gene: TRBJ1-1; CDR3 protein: CATSRQLNTEAFF; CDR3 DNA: TGTGCCACCAGCAGACAGTTGAACACTGAAGCTTTCTTT
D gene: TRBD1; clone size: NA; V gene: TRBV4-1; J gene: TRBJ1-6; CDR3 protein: CASSARSRGDNSPLHF; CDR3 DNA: TGCGCCAGCAGCGCGCGTTCCAGGGGGGACAATTCACCCCTCCACTTT
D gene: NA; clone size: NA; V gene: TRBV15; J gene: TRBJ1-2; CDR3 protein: CATSRDHYALGYTF; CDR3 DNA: TGTGCCACCAGCAGAGATCATTACGCTCTGGGCTACACCTTC
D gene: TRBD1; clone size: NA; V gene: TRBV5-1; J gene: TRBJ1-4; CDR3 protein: CASSLEYRDRNEKLFF; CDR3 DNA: TGCGCCAGCAGCTTGGAATACCGGGACAGGAATGAAAAACTGTTTTTT
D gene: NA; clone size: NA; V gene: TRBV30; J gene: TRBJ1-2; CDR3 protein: CAWSVLNLVSYGYTF; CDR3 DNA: TGTGCCTGGAGTGTACTCAACTTGGTTTCCTATGGCTACACCTTC
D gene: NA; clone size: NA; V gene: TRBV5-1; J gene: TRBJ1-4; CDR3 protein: CASSATNEKLFF; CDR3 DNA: TGCGCCAGCAGTGCAACTAATGAAAAACTGTTTTTT
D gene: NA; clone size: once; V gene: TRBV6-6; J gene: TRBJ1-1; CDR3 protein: CASSYSVRAAFF; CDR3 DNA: TGTGCCAGTAGTTACTCTGTCAGGGCGGCTTTCTTT
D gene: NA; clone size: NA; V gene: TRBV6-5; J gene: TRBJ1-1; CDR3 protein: CASSYLRNTEAFF; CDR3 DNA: TGTGCCAGCAGTTACTTGCGGAACACTGAAGCTTTCTTT
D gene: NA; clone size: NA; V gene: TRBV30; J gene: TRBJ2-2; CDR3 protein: CAWGAGRGPGELFF; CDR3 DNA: TGTGCCTGGGGAGCAGGACGGGGCCCCGGGGAGCTGTTTTTT
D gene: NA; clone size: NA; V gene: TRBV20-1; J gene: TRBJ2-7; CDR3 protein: CSASPPPMDEQYF; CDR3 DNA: TGCAGTGCTAGTCCTCCCCCTATGGACGAGCAGTACTTC
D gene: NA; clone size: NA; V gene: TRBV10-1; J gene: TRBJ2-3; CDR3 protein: CASVPRGGTDTQYF; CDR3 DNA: TGCGCCAGCGTCCCGAGGGGGGGCACAGATACGCAGTATTTT
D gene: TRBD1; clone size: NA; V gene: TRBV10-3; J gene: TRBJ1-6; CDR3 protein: CAISEAGGQGTINSPLHF; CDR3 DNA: TGTGCCATCAGTGAGGCAGGGGGACAGGGGACAATTAATTCACCCCTCCACTTT
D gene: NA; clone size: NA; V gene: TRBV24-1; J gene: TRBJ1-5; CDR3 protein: CATGRTVINQPQHF; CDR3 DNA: TGTGCCACCGGAAGGACGGTGATCAATCAGCCCCAGCATTTT
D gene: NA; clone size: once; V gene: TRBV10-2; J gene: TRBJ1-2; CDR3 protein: CASSERRDGNYGYTF; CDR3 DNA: TGCGCCAGCAGTGAGCGACGGGACGGGAACTATGGCTACACCTTC
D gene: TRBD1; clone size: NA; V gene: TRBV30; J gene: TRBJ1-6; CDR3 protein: CAWSVSGTGSPLHF; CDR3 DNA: TGTGCCTGGAGTGTATCCGGGACAGGGTCACCCCTCCACTTT
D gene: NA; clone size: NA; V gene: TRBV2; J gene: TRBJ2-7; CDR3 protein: CASSEQGKFYEQYF; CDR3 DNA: TGTGCCAGCAGTGAACAGGGGAAGTTCTACGAGCAGTACTTC
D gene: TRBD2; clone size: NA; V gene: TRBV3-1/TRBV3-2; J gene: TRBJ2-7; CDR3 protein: CASSRTRGLAVYEQYF; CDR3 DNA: TGTGCCAGCAGCCGCACCAGGGGACTAGCGGTTTACGAGCAGTACTTC
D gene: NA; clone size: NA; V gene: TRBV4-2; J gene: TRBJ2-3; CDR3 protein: CASSQGGLRTDTQYF; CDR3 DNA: TGTGCCAGCAGCCAAGGGGGACTTCGCACAGATACGCAGTATTTT
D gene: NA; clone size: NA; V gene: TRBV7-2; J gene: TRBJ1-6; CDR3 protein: CASSFNGGGRNSPLHF; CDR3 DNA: TGTGCCAGCAGCTTCAATGGGGGGGGCCGCAATTCACCCCTCCACTTT
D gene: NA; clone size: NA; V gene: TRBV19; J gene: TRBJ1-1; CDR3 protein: CASSMYGSGAFF; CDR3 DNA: TGTGCCAGTAGTATGTATGGATCCGGAGCTTTCTTT